The next 9 T cell receptor beta chains were all read from a single sample in a study of control samples from healthy donors and cancer patients. Sequencing was performed with immunoSEQ multiplex PCR; in TCRdb, only in-frame clones are kept and a portion is missing. Of approximately 120,000 clones in the sample, around 89% are singletons; the top ten hold approximately 18%. Sequencing was done on a sample of blood. Every receptor here comes from a woman aged 45-65 years in good health.

The V call is TRBV7-9, the J call TRBJ2-1, with 11 bases identical to TRBD2. The V segment lost 5 bases and the J segment 2 bases; nucleotides outside the gene matches: 2. Germline V gene data show CDR1 as SEHNR and CDR2 as FQNEAQ (reference sequence). The CDR3 consists of 15 residues. In nucleotides, the CDR3 is TGTGCCAGCAGCCCGACTAGCGGGACCTACAATGAGCAGTTCTTC. Its protein is CASSPTSGTYNEQFF.

J is TRBJ2-7 and V is TRBV6-6, with a possible D match to TRBD2 (6 bases). V lost 4 bases to trimming and J lost 4 bases, with 8 bases between them. The CDR3 covers 12 residues. Germline assignment: CDR1 MNHNY and CDR2 SVGAGI (reference sequence). The CDR3 loop is CASSFSGYEQYV. CDR3 DNA sequence: TGTGCCAGCAGTTTCAGCGGGTACGAGCAGTACGTC.

Only a few counts were recorded for this clone. The gene calls are TRBV27 and TRBJ2-6; 8 nucleotides agree with TRBD1. Trimming took 6 bases from V and 2 from J; bases not matched to a gene: 9. The CDR3 is 17 residues long. Germline V gives CDR1 MNHEY, CDR2 SMNVEV (reference sequence). DNA for the CDR3: TGTGCCAGCAGGGGGACAGGTGTATTAACTGGGGCCAACGTCCTGACTTTC. Its protein product is CASRGTGVLTGANVLTF.

This chain uses TRBV7-2 with TRBJ1-5; unclear D gene. The CDR3 extends over 14 amino acids. Germline assignment: CDR1 SGHTA and CDR2 FQGNSA. Trimming stripped 5 bases from V and 9 bases from J, with 17 bases between. As DNA, the CDR3 is TGTGCCAGCAGCCTAACAATAGTTCCGTGGCCCCAGCATTTT. The encoded protein is CASSLTIVPWPQHF.

The rearrangement links TRBV19 to TRBJ2-1; 9 nucleotides agree with TRBD1. The J segment lost 5 bases and the V segment lost 4 bases, leaving 9 bases of the junction unmatched. This CDR3 comprises 16 residues. Germline V gene lookup returns CDR1 LNHDA and CDR2 SQIVND (reference sequence). The CDR3 nucleotides are TGTGCCAGTAGTAGGCCTGACAGGGGGAAGCACAATGAGCAGTTCTTC. Translated, it gives CASSRPDRGKHNEQFF.

The rearrangement links TRBV9 to TRBJ2-3; no firm D call. This CDR3 is 12 amino acids long. Trimming pared 2 bases from V and 4 bases from J, leaving 5 bases between. Germline V gene lookup returns CDR1 SGDLS and CDR2 YYNGEE. CDR3 residues: CASSVLSDTQYF. Here the CDR3 DNA reads TGTGCCAGCAGCGTCTTGTCAGATACGCAGTATTTT.

The rearrangement links TRBV5-1 to TRBJ1-6; D gene ambiguous. The CDR3 sequence is 15 residues long. V was cut by 1 base and J by 7 bases, with 12 bases left in between. Per germline, CDR1 SGHRS and CDR2 YFSETQ. The CDR3 coding sequence is TGCGCCAGCAGCTTGCAGTGGGAGAGGAATTCACCCCTCCACTTT. Its protein is CASSLQWERNSPLHF. The whole variable domain, filled in from reference TRBV5-1 and TRBJ1-6, reads KAGVTQTPRYLIKTRGQQVTLSCSPISGHRSVSWYQQTPGQGLQFLFEYFSETQRNKGNFPGRFSGRQFSNSRSEMNVSTLELGDSALYLCASSLQWERNSPLHFGNGTRLTVT.

The chain uses TRBV19 and TRBJ1-1; D may be TRBD1 (5 bases). The CDR3 length is 14 residues. The V gene's germline CDR1 is LNHDA and CDR2 SQIVND (reference sequence). V was trimmed by 7 bases and J by 1 base, leaving 13 bases between them. CDR3 nucleotides: TGTGCCAGTATCGAGACAGAGAAGAACACTGAAGCTTTCTTT. Translation gives CASIETEKNTEAFF.

The rearrangement links TRBV19 to TRBJ2-7, with 9 bases aligning to TRBD1. V was pared by 8 bases and J by 6 bases, with 11 bases of the junction left unmatched. The CDR3 runs to 14 residues. Looked up from germline, CDR1 is LNHDA and CDR2 is SQIVND (reference sequence). The CDR3, as DNA: TGTGCCAGTGGAGGGACAGGGAATATTAGCGAGCAGTACGTC. Its translation: CASGGTGNISEQYV.